This is a list of T cell receptor beta chains from one sample in a study of graft-versus-host responses after intestinal transplantation. The method was immunoSEQ multiplex PCR; TCRdb's version includes in-frame clones alone and lacks a portion of them. Of around 110,000 clones in the sample, about nine tenths were seen once. The antigens these receptors bind are not known. This material consisted of unstimulated CD4+ T cells sorted from spleen or lymph node cells, taken before intestinal transplant. The receptors here all came from a human donor who received an intestinal transplant. The CDR3 runs from the conserved cysteine through the conserved F or W. D genes are given only for firm matches. Size values are once, few and many counts, or a class for expanded clones, and some rows have none.

cdr3_aa: CASSYEGTGELFF
cdr3_nt: TGTGCCAGCAGTTATGAGGGCACCGGGGAGCTGTTTTTT
d_call: .
v_call: TRBV6-6
clone_size: few
j_call: TRBJ2-2

cdr3_aa: CASTARASSSYNEQFF
cdr3_nt: TGTGCCAGCACCGCCAGGGCTAGTAGTTCCTACAATGAGCAGTTCTTC
d_call: .
v_call: TRBV9
clone_size: .
j_call: TRBJ2-1

cdr3_aa: CASSLLASGSWGELFF
cdr3_nt: TGTGCCAGCAGCTTGCTGGCTAGCGGGAGTTGGGGGGAGCTGTTTTTT
d_call: TRBD2
v_call: TRBV11-2
clone_size: .
j_call: TRBJ2-2

cdr3_aa: CAWSPRVNTEAFF
cdr3_nt: TGTGCCTGGAGCCCCCGGGTGAACACTGAAGCTTTCTTT
d_call: .
v_call: TRBV30
clone_size: once
j_call: TRBJ1-1

cdr3_aa: CAWSVLGAHGYTF
cdr3_nt: TGTGCCTGGAGTGTGTTAGGGGCACATGGCTACACCTTC
d_call: .
v_call: TRBV30
clone_size: .
j_call: TRBJ1-2

cdr3_aa: CASSPSLLAEAFF
cdr3_nt: TGTGCCAGCAGCCCCTCTCTACTGGCTGAAGCTTTCTTT
d_call: .
v_call: TRBV5-4
clone_size: .
j_call: TRBJ1-1

cdr3_aa: CASSLPGTGGFGYTF
cdr3_nt: TGTGCCAGCAGCTTACCCGGGACAGGGGGCTTCGGCTACACCTTC
d_call: TRBD1
v_call: TRBV5-6
clone_size: .
j_call: TRBJ1-2

cdr3_aa: CAISEGVPEQFF
cdr3_nt: TGTGCCATCAGTGAAGGGGTTCCCGAGCAGTTCTTC
d_call: .
v_call: TRBV10-3
clone_size: once
j_call: TRBJ2-1

cdr3_aa: CASTLGGYNEQFF
cdr3_nt: TGTGCCAGCACCTTGGGGGGGTACAATGAGCAGTTCTTC
d_call: TRBD2
v_call: TRBV6-1
clone_size: .
j_call: TRBJ2-1

cdr3_aa: CASSLGPRETQYF
cdr3_nt: TGTGCCAGCAGCTTAGGTCCGAGAGAGACCCAGTACTTC
d_call: .
v_call: TRBV7-3
clone_size: .
j_call: TRBJ2-5

cdr3_aa: CASVQDRGLYEQYF
cdr3_nt: TGTGCCAGCGTACAGGACAGGGGGCTCTACGAGCAGTACTTC
d_call: TRBD1
v_call: TRBV6-1
clone_size: .
j_call: TRBJ2-7

cdr3_aa: CATSRVVGQSYEQYF
cdr3_nt: TGTGCCACCAGCAGAGTGGTAGGACAGTCCTACGAGCAGTACTTC
d_call: .
v_call: TRBV15
clone_size: .
j_call: TRBJ2-7

cdr3_aa: CASSLGPDYEQYF
cdr3_nt: TGCGCCAGCAGCTTGGGCCCAGACTACGAGCAGTACTTC
d_call: .
v_call: TRBV5-1
clone_size: .
j_call: TRBJ2-7

cdr3_aa: CASSLVGGGDTQYF
cdr3_nt: TGTGCCAGCAGCTTAGTAGGGGGTGGAGATACGCAGTATTTT
d_call: .
v_call: TRBV7-9
clone_size: once
j_call: TRBJ2-3

cdr3_aa: CASSVPRTGQGVGYTF
cdr3_nt: TGTGCCAGCAGCGTGCCAAGAACGGGACAGGGGGTTGGCTACACCTTC
d_call: TRBD1
v_call: TRBV9
clone_size: .
j_call: TRBJ1-2

cdr3_aa: CASSPGTSGPRVGNEQFF
cdr3_nt: TGTGCCAGCAGTCCCGGGACTAGCGGGCCCAGGGTGGGCAATGAGCAGTTCTTC
d_call: TRBD2
v_call: TRBV28
clone_size: .
j_call: TRBJ2-1

cdr3_aa: CASSAGPGETQYF
cdr3_nt: TGTGCCAGCAGTGCGGGCCCGGGGGAGACCCAGTACTTC
d_call: .
v_call: TRBV6-1
clone_size: once
j_call: TRBJ2-5

cdr3_aa: CASSSGGSGNTIYF
cdr3_nt: TGTGCCAGCAGTTCAGGGGGCTCTGGAAACACCATATATTTT
d_call: TRBD1
v_call: TRBV27
clone_size: .
j_call: TRBJ1-3

cdr3_aa: CASRGGGADGYTF
cdr3_nt: TGTGCCAGCAGGGGTGGGGGCGCGGATGGCTACACCTTC
d_call: .
v_call: TRBV4-2
clone_size: .
j_call: TRBJ1-2

cdr3_aa: CASSPGLAGGRGETQYF
cdr3_nt: TGTGCCAGCAGCCCTGGACTAGCGGGAGGCCGCGGAGAGACCCAGTACTTC
d_call: TRBD2
v_call: TRBV5-4
clone_size: .
j_call: TRBJ2-5

cdr3_aa: CASSRSGSGQETQYF
cdr3_nt: TGTGCCAGCAGCCGCTCCGGGAGCGGCCAAGAGACCCAGTACTTC
d_call: .
v_call: TRBV6-1
clone_size: .
j_call: TRBJ2-5

cdr3_aa: CAWSPTSGAFF
cdr3_nt: TGTGCCTGGAGTCCGACATCAGGGGCTTTCTTT
d_call: .
v_call: TRBV30
clone_size: few
j_call: TRBJ1-1

cdr3_aa: CASSQTNRADRYTF
cdr3_nt: TGTGCCAGCAGCCAAACTAACAGGGCCGACCGGTACACCTTC
d_call: .
v_call: TRBV7-9
clone_size: .
j_call: TRBJ1-2

cdr3_aa: CAWSVGAQPQHF
cdr3_nt: TGTGCCTGGAGTGTAGGAGCTCAGCCCCAGCATTTT
d_call: .
v_call: TRBV30
clone_size: .
j_call: TRBJ1-5

cdr3_aa: CASSLVSGGPGELFF
cdr3_nt: TGTGCCAGCAGCTTGGTGTCGGGAGGGCCCGGGGAGCTGTTTTTT
d_call: TRBD2
v_call: TRBV5-4
clone_size: .
j_call: TRBJ2-2

cdr3_aa: CASSPDRGYGYTF
cdr3_nt: TGTGCCAGCAGCCCCGACAGGGGTTATGGCTACACCTTC
d_call: TRBD1
v_call: TRBV6-5
clone_size: .
j_call: TRBJ1-2

cdr3_aa: CASSDSGGSYNEQFF
cdr3_nt: TGTGCCAGCAGTGATAGCGGGGGCTCCTACAATGAGCAGTTCTTC
d_call: TRBD2
v_call: TRBV2
clone_size: .
j_call: TRBJ2-1

cdr3_aa: CASSLESGPNYGYTF
cdr3_nt: TGTGCCAGCAGCTTGGAATCAGGGCCCAACTATGGCTACACCTTC
d_call: .
v_call: TRBV5-4
clone_size: .
j_call: TRBJ1-2

cdr3_aa: CAISEGQGPPGNEQFF
cdr3_nt: TGTGCCATCAGTGAGGGACAGGGGCCCCCAGGAAATGAGCAGTTCTTC
d_call: TRBD1
v_call: TRBV10-3
clone_size: .
j_call: TRBJ2-1

cdr3_aa: CASSSRQGKQPQHF
cdr3_nt: TGTGCCAGCAGCTCCCGACAGGGGAAACAGCCCCAGCATTTT
d_call: TRBD1
v_call: TRBV6-6
clone_size: .
j_call: TRBJ1-5

cdr3_aa: CASSPHPANEKLFF
cdr3_nt: TGTGCCAGCAGCCCGCACCCAGCTAATGAAAAACTGTTTTTT
d_call: .
v_call: TRBV5-4
clone_size: .
j_call: TRBJ1-4

cdr3_aa: CASRGDRTTGELFF
cdr3_nt: TGTGCCAGCAGGGGGGACAGGACTACCGGGGAGCTGTTTTTT
d_call: TRBD1
v_call: TRBV2
clone_size: .
j_call: TRBJ2-2

cdr3_aa: CASSLFHGIGMNTEAFF
cdr3_nt: TGTGCCAGCAGCCTCTTTCATGGTATCGGGATGAACACTGAAGCTTTCTTT
d_call: .
v_call: TRBV5-6
clone_size: .
j_call: TRBJ1-1

cdr3_aa: CASSRDSPPGAQHF
cdr3_nt: TGCGCCAGCAGCAGGGACAGTCCCCCGGGGGCCCAGCATTTT
d_call: TRBD1
v_call: TRBV5-1
clone_size: .
j_call: TRBJ1-5

cdr3_aa: CASRGTGDGYTF
cdr3_nt: TGTGCCAGCCGCGGGACAGGGGATGGCTACACCTTC
d_call: TRBD1
v_call: TRBV19
clone_size: .
j_call: TRBJ1-2

cdr3_aa: CASSFLGRNNEQFF
cdr3_nt: TGCGCCAGCAGCTTCCTGGGGCGAAACAATGAGCAGTTCTTC
d_call: .
v_call: TRBV5-1
clone_size: .
j_call: TRBJ2-1

cdr3_aa: CASTPRPVGGNTIYF
cdr3_nt: TGTGCCAGCACTCCAAGGCCGGTGGGCGGAAACACCATATATTTT
d_call: .
v_call: TRBV11-2
clone_size: .
j_call: TRBJ1-3

cdr3_aa: CASSFRGKSSYNEQFF
cdr3_nt: TGTGCCAGCAGTTTCAGGGGAAAGAGCTCCTACAATGAGCAGTTCTTC
d_call: .
v_call: TRBV27
clone_size: .
j_call: TRBJ2-1

cdr3_aa: CASSLNSGRVSTDTQYF
cdr3_nt: TGTGCCAGCAGCTTGAATAGCGGGAGGGTTAGCACAGATACGCAGTATTTT
d_call: TRBD2
v_call: TRBV7-8
clone_size: .
j_call: TRBJ2-3

cdr3_aa: CASKGDRDSMNTEAFF
cdr3_nt: TGCGCCAGCAAAGGGGACCGGGACAGCATGAACACTGAAGCTTTCTTT
d_call: TRBD1
v_call: TRBV4-1
clone_size: .
j_call: TRBJ1-1

cdr3_aa: CASSERPGAGEKLFF
cdr3_nt: TGTGCCAGCAGTGAACGCCCAGGGGCAGGGGAAAAACTGTTTTTT
d_call: .
v_call: TRBV25-1
clone_size: .
j_call: TRBJ1-4

cdr3_aa: CASSFLSGNSYNEQFF
cdr3_nt: TGTGCCAGCTCATTCCTAAGCGGGAACTCCTACAATGAGCAGTTCTTC
d_call: TRBD2
v_call: TRBV18
clone_size: .
j_call: TRBJ2-1

cdr3_aa: CASRLNGRDTQYF
cdr3_nt: TGTGCCAGCAGACTCAACGGGAGGGATACGCAGTATTTT
d_call: TRBD2
v_call: TRBV27
clone_size: once
j_call: TRBJ2-3

cdr3_aa: CASSYTTGAYGYTF
cdr3_nt: TGTGCCAGCAGTTACACCACAGGGGCCTATGGCTACACCTTC
d_call: TRBD1
v_call: TRBV6-6
clone_size: .
j_call: TRBJ1-2

cdr3_aa: CATLDRASDEQYF
cdr3_nt: TGTGCCACCCTGGACAGAGCAAGCGACGAGCAGTACTTC
d_call: .
v_call: TRBV28
clone_size: .
j_call: TRBJ2-7

cdr3_aa: CASSESQSNYEQYF
cdr3_nt: TGTGCCAGCAGTGAAAGCCAAAGTAACTACGAGCAGTACTTC
d_call: .
v_call: TRBV2
clone_size: .
j_call: TRBJ2-7

cdr3_aa: CASSLLAGGFDEQYF
cdr3_nt: TGCGCCAGCAGCTTGTTGGCAGGGGGCTTCGACGAGCAGTACTTC
d_call: TRBD1
v_call: TRBV5-1
clone_size: .
j_call: TRBJ2-7

cdr3_aa: CASSPNGPYEQYF
cdr3_nt: TGTGCCAGCTCACCAAACGGTCCCTACGAGCAGTACTTC
d_call: .
v_call: TRBV18
clone_size: .
j_call: TRBJ2-7

cdr3_aa: CASRLAGAEDTQYF
cdr3_nt: TGCGCCAGCCGACTAGCGGGAGCTGAAGATACGCAGTATTTT
d_call: TRBD2
v_call: TRBV5-1
clone_size: .
j_call: TRBJ2-3

cdr3_aa: CASSQDRTATNEKLFF
cdr3_nt: TGTGCCAGCTCCCAGGACAGGACAGCAACTAATGAAAAACTGTTTTTT
d_call: TRBD1
v_call: TRBV18
clone_size: .
j_call: TRBJ1-4

cdr3_aa: CASSPNRDRSYEQYF
cdr3_nt: TGTGCCAGCTCACCCAACCGGGACAGGTCTTACGAGCAGTACTTC
d_call: TRBD1
v_call: TRBV18
clone_size: .
j_call: TRBJ2-7

cdr3_aa: CASSDGFSGNTIYF
cdr3_nt: TGTGCCAGTAGCGACGGGTTCTCTGGAAACACCATATATTTT
d_call: .
v_call: TRBV6-1
clone_size: once
j_call: TRBJ1-3

cdr3_aa: CASRSWTGENTEAFF
cdr3_nt: TGTGCCAGCAGAAGCTGGACAGGAGAGAACACTGAAGCTTTCTTT
d_call: TRBD1
v_call: TRBV6-5
clone_size: .
j_call: TRBJ1-1